Below, one T cell receptor (beta chain) is given with its context. Antigen specificity is unknown. The data originate from a study of cytomegalovirus exposure and HLA in healthy donors. PCR amplification relied on 60 Vbeta primers (plus 13 Jbeta primers). Some clones are missing from TCRdb's copy, which holds only in-frame ones; the method was immunoSEQ multiplex PCR. Its listing shows approximately 120,000 clones. Looked up from germline, CDR1 is MNHNS and CDR2 is SASEGT. The CDR3 totals 15 residues. Trimming removed 11 bases from V and 6 bases from J; junction bases left unmatched: 11. Whole-study findings and limits: An analysis done earlier found most TCR beta V segments productive about 87% or about 30% of the time. Most observed TCR sequences were rare, whereas some public TCRs were detected in many donors. Highest at DRB1 and lowest at HLA-C, TCR association rates differed among HLA loci in a later analysis. TCR beta chains numbering 164 were designated cytomegalovirus-associated.

The clonotype comes from a man between 35 and 55 years old in good health and CMV-seronegative. The chain combines TRBV6-1 with TRBJ2-1, with TRBD2 matching over 12 bases. The sequencing sample was made of PBMCs. CDR3 region: CASLPATSGSNEQFF. The CDR3 bases are TGTGCCTCACTCCCCGCGACTAGCGGGAGCAATGAGCAGTTCTTC.